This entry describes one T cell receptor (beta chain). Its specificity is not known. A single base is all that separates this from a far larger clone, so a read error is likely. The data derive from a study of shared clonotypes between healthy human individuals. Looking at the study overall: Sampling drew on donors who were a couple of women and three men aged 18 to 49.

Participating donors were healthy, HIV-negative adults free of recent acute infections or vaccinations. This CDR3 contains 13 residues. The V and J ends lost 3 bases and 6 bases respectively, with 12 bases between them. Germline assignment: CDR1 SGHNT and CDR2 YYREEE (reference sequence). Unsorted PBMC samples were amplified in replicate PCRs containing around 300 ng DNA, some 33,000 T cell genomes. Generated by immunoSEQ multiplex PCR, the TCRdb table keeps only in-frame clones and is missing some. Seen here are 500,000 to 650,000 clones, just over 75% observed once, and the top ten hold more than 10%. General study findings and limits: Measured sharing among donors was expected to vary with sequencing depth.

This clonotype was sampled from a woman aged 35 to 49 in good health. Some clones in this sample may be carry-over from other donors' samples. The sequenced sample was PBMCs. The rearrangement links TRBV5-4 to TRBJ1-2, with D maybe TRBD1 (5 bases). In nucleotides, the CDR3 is TGTGCCAGCAGCTCCTTACAGGACCATGGCTACACCTTC. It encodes CASSSLQDHGYTF.